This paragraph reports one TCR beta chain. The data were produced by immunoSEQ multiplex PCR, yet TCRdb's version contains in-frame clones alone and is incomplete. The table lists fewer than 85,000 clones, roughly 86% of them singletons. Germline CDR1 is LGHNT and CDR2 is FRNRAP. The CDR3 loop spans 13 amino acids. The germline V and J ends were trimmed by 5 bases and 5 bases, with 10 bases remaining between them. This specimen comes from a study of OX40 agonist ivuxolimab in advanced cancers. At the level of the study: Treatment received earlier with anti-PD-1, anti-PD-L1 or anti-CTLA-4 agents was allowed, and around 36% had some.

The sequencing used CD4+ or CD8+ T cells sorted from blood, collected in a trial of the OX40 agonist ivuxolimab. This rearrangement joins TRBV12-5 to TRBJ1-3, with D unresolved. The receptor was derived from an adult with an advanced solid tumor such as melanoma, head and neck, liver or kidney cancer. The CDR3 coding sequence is TGTGCTAGTGGTGTATCGTACCGAAACACCATATATTTT. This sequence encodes CASGVSYRNTIYF.